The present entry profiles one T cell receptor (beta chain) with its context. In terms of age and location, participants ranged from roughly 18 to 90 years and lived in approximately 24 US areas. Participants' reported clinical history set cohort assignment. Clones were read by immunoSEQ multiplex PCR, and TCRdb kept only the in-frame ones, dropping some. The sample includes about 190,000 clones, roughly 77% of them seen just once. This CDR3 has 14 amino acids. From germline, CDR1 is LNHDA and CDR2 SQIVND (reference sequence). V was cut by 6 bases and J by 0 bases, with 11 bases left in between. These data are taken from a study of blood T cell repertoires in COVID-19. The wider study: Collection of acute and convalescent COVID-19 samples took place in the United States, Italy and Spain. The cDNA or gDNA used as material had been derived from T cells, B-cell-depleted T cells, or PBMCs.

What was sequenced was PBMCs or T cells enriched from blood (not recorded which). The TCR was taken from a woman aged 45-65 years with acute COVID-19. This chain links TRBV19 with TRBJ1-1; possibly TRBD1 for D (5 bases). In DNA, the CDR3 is TGTGCCAGTAGGACAGCCTTTATGAACACTGAAGCTTTCTTT. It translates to CASRTAFMNTEAFF.